These 10 T cell receptor beta chains came from one sample sequenced in a study of Ad26.COV2.S vaccination and SARS-CoV-2 variants. The method was immunoSEQ multiplex PCR; TCRdb's version includes in-frame clones alone and lacks a portion of them. The repertoire holds fewer than 100,000 clones, with approximately 77% as singletons. This material consisted of peripheral blood, taken after recovery from COVID-19. The receptors shown here come from a human donor who had recovered from COVID-19.

V is TRBV5-6 and J is TRBJ1-2; 8 nucleotides agree with TRBD1. CDR3 length: 16 amino acids. Germline-derived CDR1 and CDR2 are SGHDT and YYEEEE. Unmatched junction bases numbered 15, after V lost 3 bases and J lost 8 bases. In DNA form, the CDR3 reads TGTGCCAGCAGCTACATCGGGACAGGCCGAGGGAACGGCTACACCTTC. This sequence encodes CASSYIGTGRGNGYTF.

This chain links TRBV28 with TRBJ2-3; no clear D. The length of the CDR3 is 11 residues. In germline, CDR1 is MDHEN, CDR2 SYDVKM. The V gene lost 8 bases and the J gene lost 0 bases, with 3 bases spanning the gap. In nucleotides, the CDR3 is TGTGCCAGCCTGAGCACAGATACGCAGTATTTT. It yields the protein CASLSTDTQYF.

The V call is TRBV1, the J call TRBJ2-1; TRBD1, the table's D call, lacks a check against the DNA. TRBV1 is an annotated pseudogene. The CDR3 totals 12 residues. CDR3 coding DNA: TGCACCAGCATCACATCCCTGGATGAGCAGTTCTTC. Translated: CTSITSLDEQFF.

The chain combines TRBV7-8 with TRBJ1-1; D not resolved. This CDR3 has 19 amino acids. V shed 3 bases and J shed 3 bases, with 26 bases lying between them. Germline CDR1 and CDR2: SGHVS and FQNEAQ. The CDR3 loop reads CASSFDTLTAQPWDTEAFF. CDR3 in DNA: TGTGCCAGCAGCTTCGATACTCTCACGGCTCAACCTTGGGACACTGAAGCTTTCTTT.

J is TRBJ2-1 and V is TRBV5-1; 12 nucleotides match TRBD2. Germline assignment: CDR1 SGHRS and CDR2 YFSETQ. J lost 5 bases, V lost 2 bases, and 5 bases had no gene match. CDR3 length equals 16 residues. The CDR3 sequence is CASSFASGRAHNEQFF. DNA for the CDR3: TGCGCCAGCAGCTTTGCTAGCGGGAGGGCCCACAATGAGCAGTTCTTC.

A few counts support this clone. The chain combines TRBV29-1 with TRBJ2-1; D possibly corresponds to TRBD1 (6 bases). Germline V CDR1 and CDR2: SQVTM, ANQGSEA. The CDR3 consists of 14 residues. V dropped 2 bases and J dropped 2 bases, with 10 bases sitting between them. The DNA for the CDR3 is TGCAGCGTTGAATCCAGGGGAACCTACAATGAGCAGTTCTTC. The encoded protein is CSVESRGTYNEQFF.

The V gene is TRBV27, the J gene TRBJ1-5, with D perhaps TRBD1 (5 bases). The CDR3 consists of 13 residues. V lost 2 bases to trimming and J lost 9 bases, with 11 bases between them. Per germline, CDR1 MNHEY and CDR2 SMNVEV (reference sequence). CDR3 in amino acids: CASSLRVGRPQHF. The CDR3 DNA reads as TGTGCCAGCAGTTTAAGAGTGGGACGGCCCCAGCATTTT.

The chain joins TRBV11-3 to TRBJ2-7; TRBD1 agrees at 7 bases. Germline V lookup: CDR1 SGHNT, CDR2 YENEEA. The trim removed 4 bases at V and 2 bases at J, leaving 11 bases unmatched. The CDR3 consists of 16 residues. In DNA, the CDR3 is TGTGCCAGCAGCTCTTACCTGCCGGGACAGACCTACGAGCAGTACTTC. Protein: CASSSYLPGQTYEQYF.

The rearrangement uses TRBV4-2 and TRBJ2-7; 8 nucleotides agree with TRBD1. Per germline, CDR1 LGHNA and CDR2 YNFKEQ. J lost 1 base, V lost 0 bases, and 2 bases had no gene match. The CDR3 sequence is 15 residues long. CDR3 loop: CASSQDDRGSYEQYF. CDR3 coding DNA: TGTGCCAGCAGCCAAGACGACAGGGGATCCTACGAGCAGTACTTC.

The V call is TRBV6-5, the J call TRBJ2-7; weak D call: TRBD2 (5 bases). The germline V gene encodes CDR1 MNHEY and CDR2 SVGAGI. Trimming shortened V by 4 bases and J by 2 bases, and 15 bases separated the two germline ends. The CDR3 totals 15 residues. CDR3 loop: CASSSRSAGPYEQYF. CDR3 nucleotides: TGTGCCAGCAGTTCCCGTTCGGCGGGCCCCTACGAGCAGTACTTC.